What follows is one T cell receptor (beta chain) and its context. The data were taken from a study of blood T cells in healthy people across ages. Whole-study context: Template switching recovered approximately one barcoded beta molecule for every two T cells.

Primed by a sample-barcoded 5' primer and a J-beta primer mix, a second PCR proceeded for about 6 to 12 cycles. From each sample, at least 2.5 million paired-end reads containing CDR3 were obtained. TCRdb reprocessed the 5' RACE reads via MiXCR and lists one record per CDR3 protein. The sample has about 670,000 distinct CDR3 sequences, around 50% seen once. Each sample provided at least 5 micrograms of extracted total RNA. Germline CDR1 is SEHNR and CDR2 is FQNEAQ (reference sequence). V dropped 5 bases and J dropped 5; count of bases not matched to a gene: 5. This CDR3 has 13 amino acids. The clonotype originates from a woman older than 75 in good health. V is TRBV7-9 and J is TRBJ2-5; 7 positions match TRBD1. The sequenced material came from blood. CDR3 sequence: CASSVDRVETQYF. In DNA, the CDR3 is TGTGCCAGCAGCGTTGACAGGGTTGAGACCCAGTACTTC.